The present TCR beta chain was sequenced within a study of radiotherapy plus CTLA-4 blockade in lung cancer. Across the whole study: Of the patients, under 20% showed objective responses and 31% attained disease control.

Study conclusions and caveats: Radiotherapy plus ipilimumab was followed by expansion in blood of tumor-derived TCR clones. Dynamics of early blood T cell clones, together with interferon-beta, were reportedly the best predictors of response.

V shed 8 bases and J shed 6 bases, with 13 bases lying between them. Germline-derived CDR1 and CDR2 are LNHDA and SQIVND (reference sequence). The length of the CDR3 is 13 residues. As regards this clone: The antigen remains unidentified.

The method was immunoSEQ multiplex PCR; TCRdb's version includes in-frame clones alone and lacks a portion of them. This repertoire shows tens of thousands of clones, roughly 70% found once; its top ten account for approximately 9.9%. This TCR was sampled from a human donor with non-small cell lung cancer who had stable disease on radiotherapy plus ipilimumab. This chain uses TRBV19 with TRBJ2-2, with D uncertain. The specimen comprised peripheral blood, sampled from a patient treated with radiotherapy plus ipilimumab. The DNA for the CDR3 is TGTGCCAGTGTCTCATATCGGGCCGGGGAGCTGTTTTTT. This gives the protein CASVSYRAGELFF.